The present T cell receptor (beta chain) was sequenced within a study of CD8+CD57+ T cells in acquired aplastic anemia. Researchers used genomic DNA as the template to profile TCR beta VDJ and CDR3. TCRdb independently ran MiXCR on the reads; one entry per CDR3 protein. This table holds some 16,000 distinct CDR3 sequences, around two fifths found once. Study-wide points: Patients shared 25 to 30 CD8+ CDR3 sequences with controls. The CD8+CD57+ cells of patients were less diverse than their total CD4+ and CD8+ pools. No significant difference in CD8+ Simpson's diversity was found between patients and controls.

Patients selected for sequencing had displayed CD8+CD57+ cell expansion by flow cytometry. Another sequenced population was CD8+CD57+ effector memory cells, drawn from about 15% of the 12 patients. Beads enriched the CD8+CD57+ cells, and these gave a mean 1.6 ug DNA. Concerning this clonotype: Its specificity is not known.

The specimen sequenced was CD8+CD57+ T cells sorted from PBMCs. Subset specified: bead-enriched CD8+CD57+ effector memory T cells from SAA patients. This receptor was taken from a human donor with aplastic anemia.

CDR3 loop: CASSSPGQGPPYGYTF. In DNA, the CDR3 is TGTGCCAGTAGTTCCCCGGGACAGGGGCCGCCCTATGGCTACACCTTC. The J gene is TRBJ1-2, the V gene TRBV19; 10 bases match TRBD1. Germline CDR1 reads LNHDA; CDR2 reads SQIVND (reference sequence). The junction had 10 bases not matched to a gene; V was cut back by 5 bases and J by 4 bases. The CDR3 sequence is 16 residues long.